This record covers a single TCR beta chain. Its antigen is unknown. TCRdb re-called the 5' RACE reads through MiXCR, storing one row per CDR3 protein. The data show 210,000 or so distinct CDR3 sequences, with around 30% seen just once and approximately 10% held by the top ten. The germline V gene has CDR1 KGHDR and CDR2 SFDVKD. CDR3 size: 12 residues. V gave up 4 bases and J gave up 2 bases, with 4 bases separating them. The record originates from a study of T-cell memory formation after mild COVID-19. Study-wide background: Largely, TCR clusters stayed within a single donor. Findings of the study overall: Pre-infection memory carried some responding clones, suggesting that cross-reactive memory joined. Contracting CD4+ clones sat mainly in CM and EM; CD8+ in EMRA. A balance of CD4 and CD8 characterized clones contracting day 15 to 85, whereas later expanders leaned CD4+.

Sequencing input: PBMCs or a T cell subset sorted from them (not recorded which). This chain joins TRBV24-1 and TRBJ2-5; D gene ambiguous. The clonotype originates from an adult woman who had mild COVID-19 (a few samples of this study predate the infection). Cell type and time point are not known. The CDR3, as DNA: TGTGCCACCAGTGAATCTCAAGAGACCCAGTACTTC. Translation: CATSESQETQYF.